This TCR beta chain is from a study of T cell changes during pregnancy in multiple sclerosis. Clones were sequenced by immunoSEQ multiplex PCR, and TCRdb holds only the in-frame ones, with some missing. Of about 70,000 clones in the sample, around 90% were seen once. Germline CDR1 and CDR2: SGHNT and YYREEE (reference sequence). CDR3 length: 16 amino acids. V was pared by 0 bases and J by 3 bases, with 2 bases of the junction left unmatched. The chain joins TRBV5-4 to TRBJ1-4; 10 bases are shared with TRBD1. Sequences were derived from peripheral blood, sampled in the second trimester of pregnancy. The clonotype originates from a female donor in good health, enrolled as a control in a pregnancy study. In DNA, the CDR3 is TGTGCCAGCAGCTTGGGACAGGGGGCAGCTAATGAAAAACTGTTTTTT. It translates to CASSLGQGAANEKLFF.